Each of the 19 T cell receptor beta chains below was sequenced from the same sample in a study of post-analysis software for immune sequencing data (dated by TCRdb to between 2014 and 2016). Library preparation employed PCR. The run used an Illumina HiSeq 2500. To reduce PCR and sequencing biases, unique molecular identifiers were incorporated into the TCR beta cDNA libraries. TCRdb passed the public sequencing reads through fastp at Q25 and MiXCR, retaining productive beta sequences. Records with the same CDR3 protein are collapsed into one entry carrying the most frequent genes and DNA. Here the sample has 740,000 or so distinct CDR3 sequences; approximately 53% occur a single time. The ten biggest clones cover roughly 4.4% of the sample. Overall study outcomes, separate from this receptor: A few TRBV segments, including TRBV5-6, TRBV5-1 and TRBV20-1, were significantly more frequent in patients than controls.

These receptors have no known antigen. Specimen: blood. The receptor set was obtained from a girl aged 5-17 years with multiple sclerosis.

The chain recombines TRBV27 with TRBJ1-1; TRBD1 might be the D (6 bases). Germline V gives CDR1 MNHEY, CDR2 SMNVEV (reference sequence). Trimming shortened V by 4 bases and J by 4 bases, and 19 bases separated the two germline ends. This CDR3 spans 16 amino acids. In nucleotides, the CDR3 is TGTGCCAGCAGTTCACGAAGGGGGGGGGAATTCACTGAAGCTTTCTTT. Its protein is CASSSRRGGEFTEAFF.

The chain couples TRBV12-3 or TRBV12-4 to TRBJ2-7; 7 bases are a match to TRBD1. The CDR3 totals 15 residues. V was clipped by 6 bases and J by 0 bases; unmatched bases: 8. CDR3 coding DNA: TGTGCCAGCAGCAGAACAGGGGCCAGCTCCTACGAGCAGTACTTC. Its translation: CASSRTGASSYEQYF.

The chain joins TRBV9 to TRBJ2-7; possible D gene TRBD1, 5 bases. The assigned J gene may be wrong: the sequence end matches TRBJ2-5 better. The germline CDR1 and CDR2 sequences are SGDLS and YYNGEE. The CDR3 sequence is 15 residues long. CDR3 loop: CASSVGGAIQETQYF. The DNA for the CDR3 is TGTGCCAGCAGCGTTGGTGGGGCCATCCAAGAGACCCAGTACTTC.

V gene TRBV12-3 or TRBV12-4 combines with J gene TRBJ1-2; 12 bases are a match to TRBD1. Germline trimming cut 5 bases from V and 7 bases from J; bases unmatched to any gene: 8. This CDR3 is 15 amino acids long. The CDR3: CASSRPGQGAGGYTF. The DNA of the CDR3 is TGTGCCAGCAGTCGTCCGGGACAGGGGGCGGGTGGCTACACCTTC.

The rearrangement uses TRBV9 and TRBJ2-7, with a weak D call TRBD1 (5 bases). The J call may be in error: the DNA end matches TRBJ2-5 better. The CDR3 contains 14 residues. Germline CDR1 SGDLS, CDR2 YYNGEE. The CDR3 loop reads CASSARPTQGTQYF. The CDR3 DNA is TGTGCCAGCAGCGCGCGACCCACCCAGGGGACCCAGTACTTC.

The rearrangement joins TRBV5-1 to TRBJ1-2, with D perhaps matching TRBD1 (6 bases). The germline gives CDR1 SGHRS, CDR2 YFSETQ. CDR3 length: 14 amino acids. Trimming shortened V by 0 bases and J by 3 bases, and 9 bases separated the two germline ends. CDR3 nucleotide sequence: TGCGCCAGCAGCTTGGCTGCAGGGGACTATGGCTACACCTTC. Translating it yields CASSLAAGDYGYTF.

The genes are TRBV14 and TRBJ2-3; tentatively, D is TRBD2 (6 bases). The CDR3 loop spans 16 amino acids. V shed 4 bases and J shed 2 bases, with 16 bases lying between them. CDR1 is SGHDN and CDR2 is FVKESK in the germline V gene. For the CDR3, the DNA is TGTGCCAGCAGCCCCTTCGGGGGTCCCCACACAGATACGCAGTATTTT. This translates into CASSPFGGPHTDTQYF. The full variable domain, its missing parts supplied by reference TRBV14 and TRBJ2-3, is EAGVTQFPSHSVIEKGQTVTLRCDPISGHDNLYWYRRVMGKEIKFLLHFVKESKQDESGMPNNRFLAERTGGTYSTLKVQPAELEDSGVYFCASSPFGGPHTDTQYFGPGTRLTVL.

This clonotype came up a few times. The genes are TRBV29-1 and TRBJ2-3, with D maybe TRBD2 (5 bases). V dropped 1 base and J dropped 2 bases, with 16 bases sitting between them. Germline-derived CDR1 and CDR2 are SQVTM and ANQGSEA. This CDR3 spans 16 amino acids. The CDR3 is CSVEGLEAENTDTQYF. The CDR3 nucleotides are TGCAGCGTTGAAGGCTTGGAGGCAGAAAACACAGATACGCAGTATTTT.

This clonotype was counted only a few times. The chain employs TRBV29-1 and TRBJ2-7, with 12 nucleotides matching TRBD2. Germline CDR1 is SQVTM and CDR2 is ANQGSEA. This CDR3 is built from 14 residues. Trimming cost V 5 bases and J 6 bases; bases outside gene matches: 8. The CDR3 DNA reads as TGCAGCGTTTTCTCAACTAGCGGGAGGACCGAGCAGTACTTC. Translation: CSVFSTSGRTEQYF.

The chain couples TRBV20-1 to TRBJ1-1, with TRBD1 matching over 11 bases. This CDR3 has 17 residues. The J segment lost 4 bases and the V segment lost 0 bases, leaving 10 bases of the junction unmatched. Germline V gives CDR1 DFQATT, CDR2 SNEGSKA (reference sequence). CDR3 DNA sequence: TGCAGTGCTAGAGATTTTAGGACAGGGGGCTCGGGCACTGAAGCTTTCTTT. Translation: CSARDFRTGGSGTEAFF.

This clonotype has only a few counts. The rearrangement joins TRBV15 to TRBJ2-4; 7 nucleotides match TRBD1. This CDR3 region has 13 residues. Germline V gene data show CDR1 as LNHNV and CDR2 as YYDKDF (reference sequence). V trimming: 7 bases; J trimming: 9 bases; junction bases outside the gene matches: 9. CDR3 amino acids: CATTDRVGGIQYF. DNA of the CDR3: TGTGCCACCACAGACAGGGTTGGGGGCATTCAGTACTTC. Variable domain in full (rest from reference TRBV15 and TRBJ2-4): DAMVIQNPRYQVTQFGKPVTLSCSQTLNHNVMYWYQQKSSQAPKLLFHYYDKDFNNEADTPDNFQSRRPNTSFCFLDIRSPGLGDTAMYLCATTDRVGGIQYFGAGTRLSVL.

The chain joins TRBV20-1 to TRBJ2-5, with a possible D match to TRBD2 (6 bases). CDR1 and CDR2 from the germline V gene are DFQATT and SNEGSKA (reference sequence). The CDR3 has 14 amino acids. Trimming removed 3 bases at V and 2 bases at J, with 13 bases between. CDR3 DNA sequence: TGCAGTGCTAGGGAACCACTAGCTCAAGAGACCCAGTACTTC. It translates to CSAREPLAQETQYF.

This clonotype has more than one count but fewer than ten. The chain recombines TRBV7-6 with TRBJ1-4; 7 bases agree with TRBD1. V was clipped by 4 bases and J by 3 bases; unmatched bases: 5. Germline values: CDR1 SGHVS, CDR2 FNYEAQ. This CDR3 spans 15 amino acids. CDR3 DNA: TGTGCCAGCAGCTCGGGACAGACGTCTAATGAAAAACTGTTTTTT. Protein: CASSSGQTSNEKLFF. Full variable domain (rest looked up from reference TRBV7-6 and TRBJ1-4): GAGVSQSPRYKVTKRGQDVALRCDPISGHVSLYWYRQALGQGPEFLTYFNYEAQQDKSGLPNDRFSAERPEGSISTLTIQRTEQRDSAMYRCASSSGQTSNEKLFFGSGTQLSVL.

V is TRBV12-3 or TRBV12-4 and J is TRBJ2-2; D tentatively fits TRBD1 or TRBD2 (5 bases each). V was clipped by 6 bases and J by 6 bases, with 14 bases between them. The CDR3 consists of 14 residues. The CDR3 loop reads CASSPTGPAGELFF. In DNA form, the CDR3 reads TGTGCCAGCAGCCCGACGGGACCGGCCGGGGAGCTGTTTTTT.

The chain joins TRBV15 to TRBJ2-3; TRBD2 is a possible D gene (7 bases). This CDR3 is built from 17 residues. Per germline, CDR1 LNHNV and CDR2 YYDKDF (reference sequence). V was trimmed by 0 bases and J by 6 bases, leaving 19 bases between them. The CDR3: CATSRDYDVGGLDTQYF. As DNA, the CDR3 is TGTGCCACCAGCAGAGATTATGACGTGGGGGGGCTGGATACGCAGTATTTT.

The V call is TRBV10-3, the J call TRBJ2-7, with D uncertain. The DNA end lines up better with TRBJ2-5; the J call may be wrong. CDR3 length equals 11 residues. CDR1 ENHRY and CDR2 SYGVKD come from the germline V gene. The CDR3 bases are TGTGCCATCAGTGACCTCCGGACCCAGTACTTC. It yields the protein CAISDLRTQYF.

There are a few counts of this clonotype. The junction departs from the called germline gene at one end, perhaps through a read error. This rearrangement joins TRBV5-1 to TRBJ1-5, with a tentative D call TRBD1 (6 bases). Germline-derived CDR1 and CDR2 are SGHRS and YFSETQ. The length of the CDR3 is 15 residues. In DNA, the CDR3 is TGTGCCAGCAGCTTAGCGGGGGGCGGGAATCAGCCCCAGCATTTT. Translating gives CASSLAGGGNQPQHF.

The CDR3: CASSERLAGTGTQYF. The CDR3 DNA reads TGTGCCAGCAGTGAACGACTAGCCGGAACGGGTACGCAGTATTTT. The V and J genes are TRBV6-1 and TRBJ2-3; 7 bases match TRBD2. Trimming took 2 bases from V and 8 from J; bases not matched to a gene: 10. Germline CDR1 reads MNHNS; CDR2 reads SASEGT. The CDR3 is 15 residues long.

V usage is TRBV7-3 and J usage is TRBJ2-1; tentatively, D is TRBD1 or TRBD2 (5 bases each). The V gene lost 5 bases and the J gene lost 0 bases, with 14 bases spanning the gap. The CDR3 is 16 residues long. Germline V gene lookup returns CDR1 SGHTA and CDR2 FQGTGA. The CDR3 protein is CASSPDGASSYNEQFF. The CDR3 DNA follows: TGTGCCAGCAGCCCGGACGGGGCGAGCTCCTACAATGAGCAGTTCTTC.